One sample yielded the 30 T cell receptor beta chains listed below, sequenced in a study of cytomegalovirus exposure and HLA in healthy donors. 60 Vbeta and 13 Jbeta primers were used in PCR. TCRdb keeps only in-frame clones here, not all; method: immunoSEQ multiplex PCR. This sample has approximately 160,000 clones; approximately 80% occur once, and the top ten carry about 2.6%. Material: PBMCs. The origin of the receptors is a woman aged 40 to 50 in good health and CMV-seropositive.

J is TRBJ1-1 and V is TRBV18, with D perhaps matching TRBD1 (6 bases). CDR1 and CDR2 (germline): KGHSH, LQKENI. CDR3 length: 18 amino acids. V shed 4 bases and J shed 3 bases, with 24 bases lying between them. The CDR3 region has the DNA TGTGCCAGCTCACTATACGGGTTTGGGAGCGGGACATACACTGAAGCTTTCTTT. The encoded protein is CASSLYGFGSGTYTEAFF.

The genes are TRBV29-1 and TRBJ2-1; D not certain. This CDR3 spans 15 amino acids. Deletions cut 7 bases from V and 0 bases from J, with 16 bases between. CDR1 and CDR2 from the germline V gene are SQVTM and ANQGSEA. CDR3 residues: CSGGFQLASYNEQFF. The CDR3 coding sequence is TGCAGCGGAGGATTCCAGTTAGCCTCCTACAATGAGCAGTTCTTC.

This chain links TRBV30 with TRBJ1-2; 8 bases line up with TRBD1. Germline trimming cut 4 bases from V and 6 bases from J; bases unmatched to any gene: 4. The CDR3 is 12 amino acids. CDR1 is GTSNPN and CDR2 is SVGIG in the germline V gene (reference sequence). CDR3 residues: CAWTPGGNGYTF. CDR3 in DNA: TGTGCCTGGACGCCAGGGGGCAATGGCTACACCTTC.

The table lists this clone with a few counts. The V and J genes are TRBV4-3 and TRBJ1-1, with D perhaps matching TRBD1 (5 bases). Per the germline V gene, CDR1 is LGHNA and CDR2 is YSLEER. V lost 6 bases to trimming and J lost 4 bases, with 9 bases between them. This CDR3 spans 12 amino acids. The CDR3 loop is CASRGVGTEAFF. The CDR3 DNA is TGCGCCAGCAGAGGGGTCGGCACTGAAGCTTTCTTT.

This clone was observed a single time. This rearrangement joins TRBV2 to TRBJ2-3, with 11 bases fitting TRBD2. CDR1 and CDR2 from the germline V gene are SNHLY and FYNNEI. The V segment lost 6 bases and the J segment 2 bases; nucleotides outside the gene matches: 16. The CDR3 spans 19 residues. CDR3 protein: CASRPTSGGNHPYTDTQYF. In nucleotides, the CDR3 is TGTGCCAGCAGACCAACTAGCGGGGGAAACCACCCCTACACAGATACGCAGTATTTT.

The chain links TRBV6-1 to TRBJ2-5, with D maybe TRBD2 (6 bases). Germline V gene sequence: CDR1 MNHNS, CDR2 SASEGT. The CDR3 covers 16 residues. V gave up 0 bases and J gave up 2 bases, with 13 bases separating them. In nucleotides, the CDR3 is TGTGCCAGCAGTGAAGCCCACACCGGGGGACAAGAGACCCAGTACTTC. Its protein product is CASSEAHTGGQETQYF.

The gene calls are TRBV6-5 and TRBJ1-1; the D gene is possibly TRBD1 (5 bases). The germline CDR1 and CDR2 sequences are MNHEY and SVGAGI. The CDR3 is made up of 13 amino acids. Trimming pared 6 bases from V and 1 base from J, leaving 9 bases between. The CDR3, as DNA: TGTGCCAGCAGGAGACAGCCGAACACTGAAGCTTTCTTT. Its protein product is CASRRQPNTEAFF.

The J gene is TRBJ2-7, the V gene TRBV11-3; D perhaps matches TRBD1 (6 bases). V shed 5 bases and J shed 0 bases, with 11 bases lying between them. This CDR3 has 14 residues. Per germline, CDR1 SGHNT and CDR2 YENEEA. The CDR3 DNA sequence: TGTGCCAGCAGCCCCAGACAGGTCTCCTACGAGCAGTACTTC. It encodes CASSPRQVSYEQYF. The full variable domain, rest sourced from reference TRBV11-3 and TRBJ2-7, is EAGVVQSPRYKIIEKKQPVAFWCNPISGHNTLYWYLQNLGQGPELLIRYENEEAVDDSQLPKDRFSAERLKGVDSTLKIQPAELGDSAVYLCASSPRQVSYEQYFGPGTRLTVT.

The J gene is TRBJ2-1, the V gene TRBV5-1, with a possible D match to TRBD1 (6 bases). The CDR3 runs to 16 residues. Trimming shortened V by 5 bases and J by 7 bases, and 22 bases separated the two germline ends. Per germline, CDR1 SGHRS and CDR2 YFSETQ. Here the CDR3 DNA reads TGCGCCAGCAGTCAAATACAGGGTCGACTTGGAAATGAGCAGTTCTTC. As protein: CASSQIQGRLGNEQFF.

The rearrangement links TRBV4-3 to TRBJ1-5, with TRBD1 identical over 10 bases. The CDR3 extends over 17 amino acids. The V gene's germline CDR1 is LGHNA and CDR2 YSLEER. V lost 0 bases, J lost 6 bases, and 8 bases stayed unmatched. The CDR3 region has the DNA TGCGCCAGCAGCCAAGATCTCGGGACAGGGGCGGGTCAGCCCCAGCATTTT. Amino acids: CASSQDLGTGAGQPQHF.

The rearrangement joins TRBV19 to TRBJ1-1, with 7 bases lining up with TRBD1. The germline V gene has CDR1 LNHDA and CDR2 SQIVND (reference sequence). Trimming at V came to 1 base and at J to 0 bases, leaving 5 bases not matched to a gene. The CDR3 is 16 residues long. The DNA of the CDR3 is TGTGCCAGTAGTATAGGTCCACAGGGGATGAACACTGAAGCTTTCTTT. Residues: CASSIGPQGMNTEAFF.

Written as DNA, the CDR3 is TGCGCCAGCAGCCAAGAAGGAGCGCGAGGTACGCAGTATTTT. Its translation: CASSQEGARGTQYF. This chain links TRBV4-1 with TRBJ2-3; D is uncertain. Germline V gives CDR1 MGHRA, CDR2 YSYEKL. Trimming left V 0 bases short and J 8 bases short, with 12 bases between. The CDR3 has 14 amino acids.

The chain is built from TRBV28 and TRBJ2-3; 12 bases are shared with TRBD2. V was clipped by 2 bases and J by 2 bases; unmatched bases: 5. The CDR3 sequence is 17 residues long. In germline, CDR1 is MDHEN, CDR2 SYDVKM. Here the CDR3 reads CASSLTSGGTNTDTQYF. The CDR3 DNA reads as TGTGCCAGCAGTTTAACTAGCGGGGGGACAAACACAGATACGCAGTATTTT.

This clone was seen a handful of times. The chain couples TRBV5-6 to TRBJ1-3, with 7 positions matching TRBD1. CDR1 is SGHDT and CDR2 is YYEEEE in the germline V gene. The CDR3 is made up of 14 amino acids. Trimming took 3 bases from V and 3 from J; bases not matched to a gene: 3. DNA for the CDR3: TGTGCCAGCAGCTCCGACAGGGTTGGAAACACCATATATTTT. Its translation is CASSSDRVGNTIYF.

The chain employs TRBV9 and TRBJ1-5; the match to TRBD1 covers 8 bases. This CDR3 comprises 19 residues. V gave up 0 bases and J gave up 3 bases; unmatched junction bases: 14. The germline V gene encodes CDR1 SGDLS and CDR2 YYNGEE. For the CDR3, the DNA is TGTGCCAGCAGCGTAGGTTTGAGGAGGGACAGGAAACCCAATCAGCCCCAGCATTTT. Translated, it gives CASSVGLRRDRKPNQPQHF.

This chain links TRBV10-3 with TRBJ1-2; D perhaps matches TRBD1 (6 bases). This CDR3 has 12 residues. V lost 10 bases and J 3 bases, leaving 12 bases between the germline ends. Germline V gene data show CDR1 as ENHRY and CDR2 as SYGVKD. The CDR3 protein is CATRQDDYGYTF. In nucleotides, the CDR3 is TGTGCCACCCGACAGGATGACTATGGCTACACCTTC.

V is TRBV4-1 and J is TRBJ1-1; TRBD1 matches at 7 bases. The CDR3 extends over 18 amino acids. Trimming removed 4 bases from V and 0 bases from J; junction bases left unmatched: 14. The germline CDR1 and CDR2 sequences are MGHRA and YSYEKL. Written as DNA, the CDR3 is TGCGCCAGCAGCCCAACGACCCTTAAGGACAGGTTGAACACTGAAGCTTTCTTT. Residues: CASSPTTLKDRLNTEAFF.

The CDR3 is CASSSRGLNQPQHF. In DNA, the CDR3 is TGTGCCAGCAGTTCCCGGGGTCTTAATCAGCCCCAGCATTTT. J is TRBJ1-5 and V is TRBV6-5; the D is unclear. Germline CDR1 reads MNHEY; CDR2 reads SVGAGI. This CDR3 is 14 amino acids long. V was trimmed by 4 bases and J by 4 bases, leaving 11 bases between them.

This clone was detected once. The chain has TRBV6-5 and TRBJ2-3; TRBD1 aligns across 8 bases. The CDR3 totals 14 residues. The V and J ends lost 4 bases and 5 bases, in that order; junction bases with no gene match: 5. Germline V lookup: CDR1 MNHEY, CDR2 SVGAGI. CDR3 in amino acids: CASSLQGAKDTQYF. CDR3 sequence (DNA): TGTGCCAGCAGTTTGCAGGGGGCCAAAGATACGCAGTATTTT.

Remarks on this clone: This sample includes further DNA sequences coding for the same CDR3. The gene calls are TRBV18 and TRBJ2-1; D is ambiguous. This CDR3 is 15 amino acids long. The germline V and J ends were trimmed by 6 bases and 2 bases, with 14 bases remaining between them. Germline CDR1 and CDR2: KGHSH and LQKENI. As DNA, the CDR3 is TGTGCCAGCTCGCCCCAGTCATCTCCCTACAATGAGCAGTTCTTC. This codes for CASSPQSSPYNEQFF.

V usage is TRBV9 and J usage is TRBJ2-5; a possible D gene is TRBD2 (6 bases). This CDR3 region has 13 residues. Germline CDR1 reads SGDLS; CDR2 reads YYNGEE. V shed 4 bases and J shed 4 bases, with 11 bases lying between them. CDR3 bases: TGTGCCAGCAGCCACAACGGGAGAGAGACCCAGTACTTC. Encoded protein: CASSHNGRETQYF.

CDR3 protein: CASSESQYTSTDTQYF. The CDR3 bases are TGTGCCAGCAGTGAATCCCAATACACCTCCACAGATACGCAGTATTTT. The V gene is TRBV6-1, the J gene TRBJ2-3; D gene uncertain. This CDR3 has 16 residues. Deletions cut 2 bases from V and 2 bases from J, with 14 bases between. CDR1 is MNHNS, CDR2 SASEGT, per germline.

The gene calls are TRBV19 and TRBJ1-3; TRBD1 matches 7 bases. J gave up 6 bases and V 5 bases, and 4 bases lay outside the gene matches. The CDR3 sequence is 13 residues long. CDR1 and CDR2 (germline): LNHDA, SQIVND (reference sequence). This chain's CDR3 is CASSPGTVNTIYF. The CDR3 region has the DNA TGTGCCAGTAGTCCCGGGACAGTAAACACCATATATTTT.

The V and J genes are TRBV5-4 and TRBJ2-3; D gene ambiguous. The CDR3 is made up of 12 amino acids. Germline V gives CDR1 SGHNT, CDR2 YYREEE (reference sequence). Trimming left V 4 bases short and J 6 bases short, with 9 bases between. CDR3 nucleotides: TGTGCCAGCAGCCCAGGTGGGGATACGCAGTATTTT. Its translation is CASSPGGDTQYF.

The chain links TRBV30 to TRBJ2-1; 8 bases agree with TRBD2. Looked up from germline, CDR1 is GTSNPN and CDR2 is SVGIG (reference sequence). The CDR3 consists of 15 residues. The ends lost 2 bases at V and 2 bases at J; junction bases unmatched: 5. This CDR3 is CAWSSQREPYNEQFF. The CDR3 nucleotides read TGTGCCTGGAGTTCCCAGCGGGAGCCCTACAATGAGCAGTTCTTC. The whole variable domain, remainder taken from reference TRBV30 and TRBJ2-1, is SQTIHQWPATLVQPVGSPLSLECTVEGTSNPNLYWYRQAAGRGLQLLFYSVGIGQISSEVPQNLSASRPQDRQFILSSKKLLLSDSGFYLCAWSSQREPYNEQFFGPGTRLTVL.

The gene calls are TRBV30 and TRBJ2-3; D unresolved. V lost 0 bases, J lost 6 bases, and 10 bases lay in between. Germline assignment: CDR1 GTSNPN and CDR2 SVGIG (reference sequence). The CDR3 runs to 13 residues. CDR3 in DNA: TGTGCCTGGAGTGTGGGCTTTGAGGATACGCAGTATTTT. It translates to CAWSVGFEDTQYF. Together with reference TRBV30 and TRBJ2-3, the CDR3 gives the full variable domain: SQTIHQWPATLVQPVGSPLSLECTVEGTSNPNLYWYRQAAGRGLQLLFYSVGIGQISSEVPQNLSASRPQDRQFILSSKKLLLSDSGFYLCAWSVGFEDTQYFGPGTRLTVL.

The table lists this clone with a few counts. CDR3 amino acids: CATRGLARTYEQYF. CDR3 DNA: TGTGCCACCCGAGGATTAGCGCGTACCTACGAGCAGTACTTC. The chain employs TRBV2 and TRBJ2-7; perhaps TRBD2 as D (5 bases). The CDR3 is 14 residues long. The germline CDR1 and CDR2 sequences are SNHLY and FYNNEI. Trimming left V 10 bases short and J 2 bases short, with 18 bases between.

The V and J genes are TRBV6-5 and TRBJ1-4, with D possibly being TRBD1 (6 bases). The germline gives CDR1 MNHEY, CDR2 SVGAGI. V was trimmed by 5 bases and J by 3 bases, leaving 10 bases between them. This CDR3 is 14 amino acids long. The CDR3 region is CASSRTDANEKLFF. The CDR3 nucleotides read TGTGCCAGCAGTCGGACAGATGCTAATGAAAAACTGTTTTTT.

V and J are TRBV30 and TRBJ2-3, with D tentatively TRBD2 (5 bases). The germline CDR1 and CDR2 sequences are GTSNPN and SVGIG (reference sequence). Trimming took off 8 bases at V and 6 bases at J, with 12 bases between the two ends. The CDR3 is 11 amino acids. This CDR3 reads CALGGSDTQYF. The CDR3 DNA reads as TGTGCCCTAGGAGGCAGTGATACGCAGTATTTT.

The V call is TRBV28, the J call TRBJ1-2, with 8 positions matching TRBD1. V shed 4 bases, J shed 6 bases, and the junction held 4 bases outside the gene matches. Germline values: CDR1 MDHEN, CDR2 SYDVKM. The CDR3 contains 13 residues. The CDR3 nucleotides are TGTGCCAGCAGTTCCCAGGACAGGGATGGCTACACCTTC. As protein: CASSSQDRDGYTF.